The rows below give T cell receptor beta chains drawn from one sample of a study of Ad26.COV2.S vaccination and SARS-CoV-2 variants. Libraries were prepared by immunoSEQ multiplex PCR; TCRdb keeps only in-frame clonotypes and omits some of them. The data show about 680,000 clones, roughly 90% seen once. The material was peripheral blood, obtained in a trial of Ad26.COV2.S vaccine versus placebo. The receptors were sampled from a person aged 18-60 years who received the Ad26.COV2.S COVID-19 vaccine or a placebo. The CDR3 runs from the conserved cysteine through the conserved F or W. A D gene is named only where the DNA matches it firmly.

>TRBJ2-1|TRBD2|TRBV7-2
CASSPYSGSESYNEQFF
TGTGCCAGCAGCCCTTATAGCGGGAGTGAGTCCTACAATGAGCAGTTCTTC
>TRBJ2-6|TRBD1|TRBV5-8
CASSGNRGQGANVLTF
TGTGCCAGCAGCGGCAACAGGGGACAGGGGGCCAACGTCCTGACTTTC
>TRBJ1-1|.|TRBV29-1
CSVEGRMNTEAFF
TGCAGCGTTGAGGGGCGGATGAACACTGAAGCTTTCTTT
>TRBJ2-1|.|TRBV15
CATSIVTGDEQFF
TGTGCCACCAGCATTGTCACGGGGGATGAGCAGTTCTTC
>TRBJ1-3|.|TRBV6-1
CASSESDLSGNTIYF
TGTGCCAGCAGTGAGAGTGACCTCTCTGGAAACACCATATATTTT
>TRBJ2-7|.|TRBV6-5
CASSYGGRTSEQYF
TGTGCCAGCAGTTACGGGGGGCGGACGAGCGAGCAGTACTTC
>TRBJ1-5|TRBD1|TRBV12-5
CASGTGDYSNQPQHF
TGTGCTAGTGGGACAGGGGATTATAGCAATCAGCCCCAGCATTTT
>TRBJ1-4|.|TRBV18
CASSPSGSEKLFF
TGTGCCAGCTCACCATCGGGCAGTGAAAAACTGTTTTTT
>TRBJ2-7|.|TRBV18
CASSPPGQTYEQYF
TGTGCCAGCTCACCACCAGGACAGACCTACGAGCAGTACTTC
>TRBJ1-1|.|TRBV5-1
CASSLGGLNTEAFF
TGCGCCAGCAGCTTGGGGGGGCTTAACACTGAAGCTTTCTTT
>TRBJ2-7|.|TRBV6-2/TRBV6-3
CASSLGGGPYEQYF
TGTGCCAGCAGCCTAGGAGGGGGGCCCTACGAGCAGTACTTC
>TRBJ1-3|.|TRBV18
CASSREGANTIYF
TGTGCCAGCTCGCGGGAGGGAGCAAACACCATATATTTT
>TRBJ2-3|TRBD1|TRBV6-6
CASVGQGSDTQYF
TGTGCCAGCGTAGGACAGGGTTCAGATACGCAGTATTTT
>TRBJ2-3|.|TRBV11-3
CASSSNRGGDTQYF
TGTGCCAGCAGCTCGAACCGAGGGGGAGATACGCAGTATTTT
>TRBJ2-1|TRBD2|TRBV7-9
CASTRGGSYNEQFF
TGTGCCAGCACCCGTGGCGGGAGCTACAATGAGCAGTTCTTC